Below, 28 T cell receptor beta chains from the same sample are listed, as sequenced in a study of vaccination effects on CD4 cells after COVID-19. Peptide-pool stimulation followed by sequencing identified expanded antigen-specific CD4+ clonotypes in the ViraFEST assay. It was after approximately 11 days of culture that CD4+ T cells were isolated. Vaccinated recipients, who were negative for nucleocapsid antibodies, had no history of SARS-CoV-2 infection. Their antigens remain unidentified. The assay was immunoSEQ multiplex PCR, and TCRdb's table has in-frame clones only and misses some. The data contain more than 40,000 clones, under 85% of them seen just once; the ten biggest clones take up around 3%. This sample comprised CD4+ T cells from PBMCs cultured with HCoV-NL63 spike peptides, obtained before COVID-19 vaccination. These receptors all come from a human donor who received a COVID-19 vaccine.

The J gene is TRBJ2-2, the V gene TRBV2; D not certain. The length of the CDR3 is 14 residues. The germline V gene encodes CDR1 SNHLY and CDR2 FYNNEI. V was clipped by 11 bases and J by 6 bases, with 19 bases between them. CDR3 loop: CACHSISVAGELFF. CDR3 coding DNA: TGTGCCTGCCACTCTATATCGGTGGCCGGGGAGCTGTTTTTT.

This rearrangement joins TRBV27 to TRBJ1-5; D perhaps matches TRBD1 (6 bases). Trimming removed 5 bases at V and 7 bases at J, with 12 bases between. CDR3 length equals 13 residues. CDR1 is MNHEY, CDR2 SMNVEV, per germline (reference sequence). The CDR3 loop is CASSRGARQPQHF. CDR3 nucleotide sequence: TGTGCCAGCAGTCGGGGGGCGCGGCAGCCCCAGCATTTT.

V is TRBV20-1 and J is TRBJ1-1; D is undetermined. This CDR3 is 10 amino acids long. V dropped 6 bases and J dropped 3 bases, with 5 bases sitting between them. Germline CDR1 is DFQATT and CDR2 is SNEGSKA (reference sequence). The CDR3 is CSAPDTEAFF. As DNA, the CDR3 is TGCAGTGCACCAGACACTGAAGCTTTCTTT.

The V and J genes are TRBV24-1 and TRBJ2-5; 14 positions match TRBD2. This CDR3 is 17 amino acids long. Germline loops: CDR1 KGHDR, CDR2 SFDVKD. V gave up 3 bases and J gave up 5 bases; unmatched junction bases: 7. CDR3 coding DNA: TGTGCCACCAGTGATGCCTTGACTAGCGGGGGGGCCGAGACCCAGTACTTC. This encodes CATSDALTSGGAETQYF.

This clone was picked up one time. V is TRBV5-1 and J is TRBJ1-2, with no clear D. The CDR3 is made up of 14 amino acids. V was shortened by 4 bases and J by 0 bases, with 10 bases between the two germline ends. CDR1 is SGHRS, CDR2 YFSETQ, per germline. Here the CDR3 reads CASSREAANYGYTF. In DNA form, the CDR3 reads TGCGCCAGCAGCCGGGAGGCGGCTAACTATGGCTACACCTTC.

The gene calls are TRBV28 and TRBJ1-2; D is perhaps TRBD1 (6 bases). Deletions cut 8 bases from V and 4 bases from J, with 11 bases between. The CDR3 has 12 amino acids. Germline V lookup: CDR1 MDHEN, CDR2 SYDVKM. CDR3 in DNA: TGTGCCAGCGGAGGGGGTAGCTATGGCTACACCTTC. Translating it yields CASGGGSYGYTF.

The J gene is TRBJ1-1, the V gene TRBV7-3; possibly TRBD1 for D (5 bases). The germline gives CDR1 SGHTA, CDR2 FQGTGA. V lost 8 bases and J 8 bases, leaving 12 bases between the germline ends. The CDR3 is 11 amino acids. The CDR3 DNA reads as TGTGCCAGCGGTTTCAGGGAGGAAGCTTTCTTT. This sequence encodes CASGFREEAFF.

The chain carries TRBV6-6 and TRBJ1-5; TRBD1 agrees at 8 bases. The CDR3 loop spans 15 amino acids. The germline gives CDR1 MNHNY, CDR2 SVGAGI (reference sequence). The V segment lost 5 bases and the J segment 1 base; nucleotides outside the gene matches: 4. As DNA, the CDR3 is TGTGCCAGCAGTCGGGACAGGAGAAGCAATCAGCCCCAGCATTTT. Amino acid sequence: CASSRDRRSNQPQHF.

This chain links TRBV30 with TRBJ1-6; D perhaps matches TRBD1 (5 bases). Germline lookup yields CDR1 GTSNPN and CDR2 SVGIG (reference sequence). Trimming shortened V by 1 base and J by 10 bases, and 11 bases separated the two germline ends. There are 13 residues in the CDR3. The chain's CDR3 is CAWSERRDSPLHF. The CDR3 region has the DNA TGTGCCTGGAGTGAAAGGAGGGACTCACCCCTCCACTTT.

The V gene is TRBV24-1, the J gene TRBJ2-3, with D maybe TRBD1 (5 bases). CDR1 and CDR2 (germline): KGHDR, SFDVKD. This CDR3 has 14 residues. V lost 6 bases, J lost 0 bases, and 9 bases lay in between. DNA of the CDR3: TGTGCCACCAGTTGGTCAGGGAGCACAGATACGCAGTATTTT. It specifies CATSWSGSTDTQYF.

The CDR3 loop is CASSSQGSGANVLTF. In DNA, the CDR3 is TGCGCCAGCAGCTCACAGGGGTCTGGGGCCAACGTCCTGACTTTC. The genes are TRBV5-1 and TRBJ2-6, with 7 bases fitting TRBD1. V gave up 3 bases and J gave up 1 base; unmatched junction bases: 1. The length of the CDR3 is 15 residues. Germline V lookup: CDR1 SGHRS, CDR2 YFSETQ.

This clone was counted a few times. The chain employs TRBV7-9 and TRBJ1-2; 7 nucleotides match TRBD1. Germline V gene data show CDR1 as SEHNR and CDR2 as FQNEAQ (reference sequence). The trim removed 4 bases at V and 2 bases at J, leaving 7 bases unmatched. This CDR3 has 15 amino acids. The DNA of the CDR3 is TGTGCCAGCAGCTGGGGAGGGGGCGAGAACTATGGCTACACCTTC. Its translation: CASSWGGGENYGYTF.

This clone has more than one count but fewer than ten. CDR3 DNA sequence: TGTGCCACCAGCATAGATGTATCCCACGAGCAGTACGTC. Its translation: CATSIDVSHEQYV. This chain connects TRBV15 to TRBJ2-7; D is unresolved. This CDR3 comprises 13 residues. Germline-derived CDR1 and CDR2 are LNHNV and YYDKDF (reference sequence). The V end was cut by 4 bases, the J end by 5 bases, with 12 bases between.

The chain combines TRBV6-5 with TRBJ2-2, with unresolved D. V lost 5 bases and J lost 3, with 10 bases in between. CDR1 and CDR2 from the germline V gene are MNHEY and SVGAGI. The CDR3 consists of 14 residues. The CDR3 sequence: CASSKGTHTGELFF. The CDR3 bases are TGTGCCAGCAGTAAGGGCACCCACACCGGGGAGCTGTTTTTT.

This chain joins TRBV7-6 and TRBJ1-4; 9 bases are a match to TRBD1. This CDR3 has 16 amino acids. The germline gives CDR1 SGHVS, CDR2 FNYEAQ. After removal of 5 bases from V and 3 bases from J, the junction contained 7 bases not matched to a gene. The CDR3 DNA sequence: TGTGCCAGCAGCCTCGGACAGGGGCGATCTAATGAAAAACTGTTTTTT. Translation gives CASSLGQGRSNEKLFF.

CDR3 loop: CASSLFSGGAGLADTQYF. The CDR3 DNA follows: TGTGCCAGCAGCTTATTTAGCGGGGGGGCGGGGCTGGCAGATACGCAGTATTTT. J is TRBJ2-3 and V is TRBV7-3; the match to TRBD2 covers 11 bases. The CDR3 totals 18 residues. V was pared by 2 bases and J by 4 bases, with 11 bases of the junction left unmatched. Germline V gives CDR1 SGHTA, CDR2 FQGTGA. Complete variable domain (other parts from reference TRBV7-3 and TRBJ2-3): GAGVSQTPSNKVTEKGKYVELRCDPISGHTALYWYRQSLGQGPEFLIYFQGTGAADDSGLPNDRFFAVRPEGSVSTLKIQRTERGDSAVYLCASSLFSGGAGLADTQYFGPGTRLTVL.

The chain uses TRBV5-1 and TRBJ1-4; D may be TRBD1 (6 bases). CDR3 length: 13 residues. V lost 4 bases to trimming and J lost 8 bases, with 12 bases between them. CDR1 is SGHRS, CDR2 YFSETQ, per germline. CDR3 DNA sequence: TGCGCCAGCAGCGCAGGGGTCCTAGAAAAACTGTTTTTT. This encodes CASSAGVLEKLFF.

The chain combines TRBV7-2 with TRBJ2-1; D tentatively fits TRBD1 or TRBD2 (5 bases each). The germline V and J ends were trimmed by 7 bases and 2 bases, with 12 bases remaining between them. Germline V gives CDR1 SGHTA, CDR2 FQGNSA. There are 14 residues in the CDR3. CDR3 loop: CASTQGPTYNEQFF. The CDR3 coding sequence is TGTGCCAGCACCCAGGGACCTACCTACAATGAGCAGTTCTTC.

V is TRBV18 and J is TRBJ1-4; 7 nucleotides agree with TRBD1. The CDR3 is 14 residues long. Unmatched junction bases numbered 9, after V lost 6 bases and J lost 8 bases. Looked up from germline, CDR1 is KGHSH and CDR2 is LQKENI. CDR3 DNA: TGTGCCAGCTCCCTCACAGGGGAGAAGGAAAAACTGTTTTTT. Translating gives CASSLTGEKEKLFF. Drawing the rest from reference TRBV18 and TRBJ1-4, the complete variable domain is NAGVMQNPRHLVRRRGQEARLRCSPMKGHSHVYWYRQLPEEGLKFMVYLQKENIIDESGMPKERFSAEFPKEGPSILRIQQVVRGDSAAYFCASSLTGEKEKLFFGSGTQLSVL.

The genes are TRBV9 and TRBJ2-2; D not certain. The germline CDR1 and CDR2 sequences are SGDLS and YYNGEE. The CDR3 is 14 amino acids. V gave up 2 bases and J gave up 6 bases, with 11 bases separating them. The CDR3 loop reads CASSVQTQSGELFF. Written as DNA, the CDR3 is TGTGCCAGCAGCGTTCAGACACAGTCCGGGGAGCTGTTTTTT.

The rearrangement links TRBV7-8 to TRBJ2-3; 13 nucleotides agree with TRBD2. Trimming removed 5 bases from V and 5 bases from J; junction bases left unmatched: 10. The germline V gene encodes CDR1 SGHVS and CDR2 FQNEAQ. The CDR3 has 17 residues. The CDR3 reads CASSPGGTSGVIDTQYF. CDR3 sequence (DNA): TGTGCCAGCAGCCCCGGGGGGACTAGCGGGGTAATAGATACGCAGTATTTT.

V usage is TRBV2 and J usage is TRBJ2-2; 9 nucleotides agree with TRBD1. J gave up 5 bases and V 4 bases, and 14 bases lay outside the gene matches. The CDR3 sequence is 18 residues long. The germline gives CDR1 SNHLY, CDR2 FYNNEI. CDR3 region: CASSVIISRTGVTGELFF. Here the CDR3 DNA reads TGTGCCAGCAGTGTAATAATAAGCCGGACAGGGGTAACCGGGGAGCTGTTTTTT.

This clone was seen more than once but under ten times. The rearrangement joins TRBV10-1 to TRBJ2-2, with D perhaps being TRBD1 or TRBD2 (5 bases each). Germline V CDR1 and CDR2: WNHNN, SYGVQD (reference sequence). Trimming shortened V by 7 bases and J by 4 bases, and 10 bases separated the two germline ends. This CDR3 spans 13 amino acids. CDR3 loop: CASTGDGTGELFF. Here the CDR3 DNA reads TGCGCCAGCACTGGGGACGGCACCGGGGAGCTGTTTTTT.

The CDR3 DNA follows: TGTGCCTGGAGGCCATCAGGGGGCCTCTTAAGAACCATATATTTT. Its protein is CAWRPSGGLLRTIYF. The chain joins TRBV30 to TRBJ1-3; the match to TRBD1 covers 8 bases. With 3 bases clipped from V and 10 bases from J, the junction kept 14 bases outside the gene matches. The CDR3 runs to 15 residues. Germline V gene lookup returns CDR1 GTSNPN and CDR2 SVGIG (reference sequence). Using reference TRBV30 and TRBJ1-3 for the parts outside the CDR3, the full variable domain is SQTIHQWPATLVQPVGSPLSLECTVEGTSNPNLYWYRQAAGRGLQLLFYSVGIGQISSEVPQNLSASRPQDRQFILSSKKLLLSDSGFYLCAWRPSGGLLRTIYFGEGSWLTVV.

The gene calls are TRBV4-3 and TRBJ1-6; TRBD1 matches 7 bases. The CDR3 consists of 15 residues. V lost 1 base and J lost 5; bases outside the gene matches: 2. Germline-derived CDR1 and CDR2 are LGHNA and YSLEER. CDR3 sequence: CASSQGDRNNSPLHF. CDR3 DNA sequence: TGCGCCAGCAGCCAAGGGGACAGAAATAATTCACCCCTCCACTTT.

This chain connects TRBV5-1 to TRBJ1-5, with D hard to call. This CDR3 is built from 13 residues. The germline V and J ends were trimmed by 0 bases and 5 bases, with 6 bases remaining between them. CDR1 is SGHRS and CDR2 is YFSETQ in the germline V gene. The CDR3 spells CASSLEVDQPQHF. In DNA form, the CDR3 reads TGCGCCAGCAGCTTGGAGGTGGATCAGCCCCAGCATTTT.

The chain recombines TRBV10-1 with TRBJ2-1; 10 bases match TRBD2. The CDR3 spans 15 residues. From germline, CDR1 is WNHNN and CDR2 SYGVQD (reference sequence). J was trimmed by 2 bases and V by 8 bases; bases with no gene match: 6. The CDR3 DNA reads as TGCGCCAGCTCCGGAGCGGGGGGGACCTACAATGAGCAGTTCTTC. As protein: CASSGAGGTYNEQFF.

The chain links TRBV3-1 (or the pseudogene TRBV3-2) to TRBJ2-1; D is possibly TRBD1 (6 bases). Looked up from germline, CDR1 is LGHDT and CDR2 is YNNKEL (reference sequence). CDR3 size: 12 residues. Deletions cut 1 base from V and 9 bases from J, with 7 bases between. CDR3 DNA: TGTGCCAGCAGCCAAGGCAGGGGTGAGCAGTTCTTC. Amino acids: CASSQGRGEQFF.